This T cell receptor beta chain was documented in a study of T-cell memory formation after mild COVID-19. Broader study findings: Clones shrinking from day 15 to 85 showed even CD4/CD8 mixes; later expanders tilted CD4+. Chiefly within CM and EM were the contracting CD4+ clones; CD8+ ones were within EMRA.

The V end was cut by 4 bases, the J end by 1 base, with 14 bases between. Germline V lookup: CDR1 KGHSH, CDR2 LQKENI. CDR3 length equals 16 residues. Worth noting for this clonotype: Its target is unknown.

One entry per CDR3 protein results from TCRdb running MiXCR on the 5' RACE reads. The sample includes a few hundred thousand distinct CDR3 sequences, 20% to 25% seen only once; the top ten take under 25%. Sequencing used PBMCs or a T cell subset sorted from them (not recorded which). The chain employs TRBV18 and TRBJ1-5; D might be TRBD1 (6 bases). The source of this sequence is a man aged 18-30 years who had mild COVID-19 (a few samples of this study predate the infection). Cell type and time point are not known. This CDR3 reads CASSQQGMGSNQPQHF. CDR3 DNA sequence: TGTGCCAGCTCACAACAGGGCATGGGGAGCAATCAGCCCCAGCATTTT.